One sample yielded the 3 T cell receptor beta chains listed below, sequenced in a study of CD8 T cells in ankylosing spondylitis. TCRdb re-called the 5' RACE reads through MiXCR, storing one row per CDR3 protein. The sample has 250,000 or so distinct CDR3 sequences, about 20% seen once. Input material: blood, either unsorted or a sorted T cell fraction (not recorded which). The receptors come from a male donor with ankylosing spondylitis or in good health (not recorded which).

This clonotype was counted at least ten times. The V gene is TRBV29-1, the J gene TRBJ2-2; no definite D call. The CDR3 is 13 residues long. V shed 7 bases and J shed 4 bases, with 13 bases lying between them. The germline gives CDR1 SQVTM, CDR2 ANQGSEA. The CDR3 protein is CSAALLVTGELFF. CDR3 coding DNA: TGCAGCGCAGCCCTATTGGTCACCGGGGAGCTGTTTTTT.

This clonotype has a handful of counts. The chain is built from TRBV4-2 and TRBJ1-1; no firm D call. Trimming took 1 base from V and 0 from J, leaving 9 bases between them. CDR1 and CDR2 from the germline V gene are LGHNA and YNFKEQ. The CDR3 totals 15 residues. The CDR3 spells CASSQGMGVNTEAFF. CDR3 sequence (DNA): TGTGCCAGCAGCCAAGGGATGGGAGTGAACACTGAAGCTTTCTTT.

The sample holds many counts of this clonotype. The chain combines TRBV6-2 or TRBV6-3 with TRBJ1-6, with 9 bases lining up with TRBD1. Germline assignment: CDR1 MNHEY and CDR2 SVGEGT. The CDR3 spans 15 residues. V lost 4 bases, J lost 9 bases, and 7 bases stayed unmatched. DNA of the CDR3: TGTGCCAGCAGTTCGTCCGGGACAGGGTTTTCACCCCTCCACTTT. This codes for CASSSSGTGFSPLHF.